This T cell receptor beta chain appears in the sequencing data of a study of cytomegalovirus exposure and HLA in healthy donors. The CDR3 totals 15 residues. CDR1 SGHRS and CDR2 YFSETQ come from the germline V gene. J lost 7 bases, V lost 3 bases, and 7 bases had no gene match. Primers included in the PCR were 60 Vbeta and 13 Jbeta primers. Generated by immunoSEQ multiplex PCR, the TCRdb table keeps only in-frame clones and is missing some. The table records 130,000 to 150,000 clones, approximately 81% of them present only once. Input material: PBMCs. The receptor's source is a boy aged 2-15 years in good health and CMV-seronegative. V usage is TRBV5-1 and J usage is TRBJ1-2; 12 bases agree with TRBD1. The CDR3 here is CASSWGGQGAVGYTF. The CDR3, as DNA: TGCGCCAGCAGCTGGGGGGGACAGGGGGCTGTTGGCTACACCTTC.